These 25 T cell receptor beta chains share one sample of origin, sequenced in a study of blood T cells in healthy people across ages. Then a second PCR, running roughly 7 to 11 cycles, was carried out with a sample-barcoded 5' primer and a J-beta primer mix. TCRdb analysed the 5' RACE reads with MiXCR anew, one entry per CDR3 protein. In the table there are 1.5 million to 2 million distinct CDR3 sequences, around 48% of which are singletons. The sequenced sample was blood. Every receptor here comes from a woman aged 40 to 50 in good health.

The chain couples TRBV20-1 to TRBJ1-5, with 7 bases aligning to TRBD1. Germline V gene data show CDR1 as DFQATT and CDR2 as SNEGSKA (reference sequence). V lost 2 bases, J lost 6 bases, and 4 bases stayed unmatched. The CDR3 has 13 residues. The DNA of the CDR3 is TGCAGTGCTAGAAAGGGGGCTACTCAGCCCCAGCATTTT. It codes for CSARKGATQPQHF.

This clonotype was observed a handful of times. The chain links TRBV5-6 to TRBJ1-6; 10 nucleotides align to TRBD1. This CDR3 comprises 15 residues. V lost 4 bases and J lost 10; bases outside the gene matches: 8. Per the germline V gene, CDR1 is SGHDT and CDR2 is YYEEEE. CDR3 region: CASSIPGQGLSPLHF. The DNA of the CDR3 is TGTGCCAGCAGCATTCCGGGACAGGGGCTCTCACCCCTCCACTTT.

The V call is TRBV4-3, the J call TRBJ2-3; 11 nucleotides agree with TRBD2. The V gene's germline CDR1 is LGHNA and CDR2 YSLEER. Trimming took 3 bases from V and 3 from J; bases not matched to a gene: 5. The CDR3 covers 16 residues. The CDR3 loop is CASSQRASGRTDTQYF. The DNA for the CDR3 is TGCGCCAGCAGCCAGAGGGCTAGCGGGAGGACAGATACGCAGTATTTT.

The gene calls are TRBV29-1 and TRBJ2-7, with D perhaps matching TRBD1 (8 bases). The CDR3 covers 13 residues. The V gene's germline CDR1 is SQVTM and CDR2 ANQGSEA. V lost 7 bases and J 0 bases, leaving 13 bases between the germline ends. CDR3 protein: CSGGGQVSYEQYF. For the CDR3, the DNA is TGCAGCGGGGGGGGACAGGTCTCCTACGAGCAGTACTTC.

The count of this clonotype is one. The chain links TRBV29-1 to TRBJ1-5, with TRBD1 matching 7 bases. The CDR3 has 12 residues. Germline V gives CDR1 SQVTM, CDR2 ANQGSEA. V lost 7 bases and J lost 6; bases outside the gene matches: 6. The CDR3 reads CSGGQAGQPQHF. The CDR3 region has the DNA TGCAGCGGCGGACAGGCTGGTCAGCCCCAGCATTTT. The full variable domain, with the rest looked up from reference TRBV29-1 and TRBJ1-5, is SAVISQKPSRDICQRGTSLTIQCQVDSQVTMMFWYRQQPGQSLTLIATANQGSEATYESGFVIDKFPISRPNLTFSTLTVSNMSPEDSSIYLCSGGQAGQPQHFGDGTRLSIL.

This clonotype occurred a few times. It may be a read error: a sequence one base away is much more abundant. CDR3 sequence reads: CSARHQDTQYF. The CDR3 DNA sequence: TGCAGTGCTAGGCATCAAGATACGCAGTATTTT. The chain combines TRBV20-1 with TRBJ2-3; D unresolved. V was shortened by 3 bases and J by 5 bases, with 6 bases between the two germline ends. CDR3 size: 11 residues. The germline CDR1 and CDR2 sequences are DFQATT and SNEGSKA (reference sequence).

V and J are TRBV28 and TRBJ1-1; 7 nucleotides match TRBD1. CDR3 size: 16 residues. V shed 6 bases, J shed 3 bases, and the junction held 13 bases outside the gene matches. In germline, CDR1 is MDHEN, CDR2 SYDVKM. The CDR3 sequence: CASSESGQRGDTEAFF. Written as DNA, the CDR3 is TGTGCCAGCAGCGAGTCGGGACAGCGGGGGGACACTGAAGCTTTCTTT. Filled out from reference TRBV28 and TRBJ1-1, the complete variable domain reads DVKVTQSSRYLVKRTGEKVFLECVQDMDHENMFWYRQDPGLGLRLIYFSYDVKMKEKGDIPEGYSVSREKKERFSLILESASTNQTSMYLCASSESGQRGDTEAFFGQGTRLTVV.

This chain joins TRBV5-1 and TRBJ2-7; TRBD2 matches 10 bases. Per the germline V gene, CDR1 is SGHRS and CDR2 is YFSETQ. Trimming removed 3 bases from V and 1 base from J; junction bases left unmatched: 4. CDR3 length: 15 amino acids. The CDR3 region is CASSCLAGVSYEQYF. Written as DNA, the CDR3 is TGCGCCAGCAGCTGTCTAGCGGGGGTTTCCTACGAGCAGTACTTC. The variable domain in full, completed from reference TRBV5-1 and TRBJ2-7, reads KAGVTQTPRYLIKTRGQQVTLSCSPISGHRSVSWYQQTPGQGLQFLFEYFSETQRNKGNFPGRFSGRQFSNSRSEMNVSTLELGDSALYLCASSCLAGVSYEQYFGPGTRLTVT.

The chain carries TRBV7-9 and TRBJ2-4; D may be TRBD2 (5 bases). The tail of the sequence fits TRBJ2-7 better, so the J call may be wrong. Germline assignment: CDR1 SEHNR and CDR2 FQNEAQ (reference sequence). This CDR3 spans 16 amino acids. The CDR3 loop is CASSLYRTSVGNEQYF. The CDR3 DNA is TGTGCCAGCAGCTTATATCGGACCTCCGTCGGGAACGAGCAGTACTTC.

For the CDR3, the DNA is TGCAGTGCTAGAGTGGGGGGAGGAAAGACCCAGTACTTC. As protein: CSARVGGGKTQYF. The J gene is TRBJ2-5, the V gene TRBV20-1, with TRBD2 as a possible D gene (6 bases). The CDR3 covers 13 residues. Germline loops: CDR1 DFQATT, CDR2 SNEGSKA (reference sequence). V lost 1 base to trimming and J lost 6 bases, with 12 bases between them.

This CDR3 reads CASSPTGGQERSTNEKLFF. Here the CDR3 DNA reads TGTGCCAGCAGCCCCACGGGGGGACAGGAAAGATCAACTAATGAAAAACTGTTTTTT. The rearrangement links TRBV21-1 to TRBJ1-4; TRBD1, the table's D call, lacks a check against the DNA. TRBV21-1 is listed as a pseudogene. This CDR3 is built from 19 residues.

This chain connects TRBV7-2 to TRBJ2-1; D might be TRBD2 (5 bases). The CDR3 is made up of 18 amino acids. The ends were cut back, 0 bases at V and 5 bases at J, with 20 bases in the middle. Per the germline V gene, CDR1 is SGHTA and CDR2 is FQGNSA. CDR3 loop: CASSLAKSLRVTDNEQFF. CDR3 sequence (DNA): TGTGCCAGCAGCTTAGCGAAGTCTTTGCGGGTCACAGACAATGAGCAGTTCTTC.

The chain joins TRBV3-1 to TRBJ1-2, with TRBD1 identical over 12 bases. Per the germline V gene, CDR1 is LGHDT and CDR2 is YNNKEL (reference sequence). V lost 5 bases to trimming and J lost 7 bases; unmatched junction nucleotides: 17. This CDR3 contains 18 residues. CDR3 bases: TGTGCCAGCAGCTCAATGGCCCCATCCGGGACAGGGGGCGGTGGCTACACCTTC. This sequence encodes CASSSMAPSGTGGGGYTF. The entire variable domain, with the rest obtained from reference TRBV3-1 and TRBJ1-2, is as follows: DTAVSQTPKYLVTQMGNDKSIKCEQNLGHDTMYWYKQDSKKFLKIMFSYNNKELIINETVPNRFSPKSPDKAHLNLHINSLELGDSAVYFCASSSMAPSGTGGGGYTFGSGTRLTVV.

This chain connects TRBV28 to TRBJ2-1, with D maybe TRBD1 (6 bases). Germline V lookup: CDR1 MDHEN, CDR2 SYDVKM. There are 16 residues in the CDR3. Trimming left V 5 bases short and J 5 bases short, with 19 bases between. The CDR3 protein is CASSTPGTHQNNEQFF. DNA of the CDR3: TGTGCCAGCAGTACTCCCGGGACACATCAAAACAATGAGCAGTTCTTC.

The V gene is TRBV15, the J gene TRBJ1-5; D is uncertain. Germline assignment: CDR1 LNHNV and CDR2 YYDKDF (reference sequence). Between the trimmed V and J ends, which lost 3 bases and 5 bases, there was a span of 11 bases. The CDR3 covers 14 residues. CDR3 in amino acids: CATSRANLDQPQHF. In DNA, the CDR3 is TGTGCCACCAGCAGGGCGAACTTGGATCAGCCCCAGCATTTT. The variable domain in full, completed from reference TRBV15 and TRBJ1-5, reads DAMVIQNPRYQVTQFGKPVTLSCSQTLNHNVMYWYQQKSSQAPKLLFHYYDKDFNNEADTPDNFQSRRPNTSFCFLDIRSPGLGDTAMYLCATSRANLDQPQHFGDGTRLSIL.

V usage is TRBV6-5 and J usage is TRBJ2-1; TRBD1 agrees at 10 bases. Germline V gene data show CDR1 as MNHEY and CDR2 as SVGAGI. V shed 7 bases, J shed 9 bases, and the junction held 12 bases outside the gene matches. CDR3 length: 15 residues. The CDR3 nucleotides are TGTGCCAGCAATATTACACCGGGACAGGGGTGTGAGCAGTTCTTC. Translated: CASNITPGQGCEQFF.

This chain uses TRBV6-2 or TRBV6-3 with TRBJ2-3, with D unresolved. V was pared by 7 bases and J by 2 bases, with 13 bases between. CDR3 length equals 14 residues. In germline, CDR1 is MNHEY, CDR2 SVGEGT. CDR3 nucleotide sequence: TGTGCCAGCAAAAATGGCCATTCCACAGATACGCAGTATTTT. As protein: CASKNGHSTDTQYF.

This clonotype was seen a few times. The chain has TRBV6-5 and TRBJ2-1, with 9 bases matching TRBD2. This CDR3 has 15 residues. Germline loops: CDR1 MNHEY, CDR2 SVGAGI. Germline trimming cut 6 bases from V and 6 bases from J; bases unmatched to any gene: 9. The CDR3 DNA is TGTGCCAGCAGACAAGCTAGCGGGGCTATCAATGAGCAGTTCTTC. Protein: CASRQASGAINEQFF.

This sequence joins TRBV7-9 and TRBJ1-2, with D possibly matching TRBD1 (5 bases). There are 14 residues in the CDR3. The germline V and J ends were trimmed by 4 bases and 6 bases, with 15 bases remaining between them. CDR1 SEHNR and CDR2 FQNEAQ come from the germline V gene (reference sequence). CDR3 sequence: CASSSSGEYNGYTF. DNA for the CDR3: TGTGCCAGCAGCTCGTCGGGGGAATATAATGGCTACACCTTC.

The V and J genes are TRBV7-9 and TRBJ2-1, with a possible D match to TRBD2 (6 bases). Germline CDR1 reads SEHNR; CDR2 reads FQNEAQ (reference sequence). There are 16 residues in the CDR3. V was pared by 1 base and J by 3 bases, with 13 bases between. The CDR3 coding sequence is TGTGCCAGCAGCTTAGGGGGGGAATCCTTCTACAATGAGCAGTTCTTC. This encodes CASSLGGESFYNEQFF.

This clonotype was counted a few times. This rearrangement joins TRBV29-1 to TRBJ1-4; TRBD1 aligns across 8 bases. Germline CDR1 reads SQVTM; CDR2 reads ANQGSEA. V shed 3 bases and J 0 bases; nucleotides not matched to a gene: 3. CDR3 size: 15 residues. CDR3 nucleotide sequence: TGCAGCGTTGATCCAGGGGGCCCAACTAATGAAAAACTGTTTTTT. Its protein is CSVDPGGPTNEKLFF.

The chain recombines TRBV12-3 or TRBV12-4 with TRBJ1-2, with D perhaps TRBD1 (6 bases). Trimming removed 2 bases from V and 8 bases from J, with 18 bases in between. The CDR3 is 15 amino acids. The DNA for the CDR3 is TGTGCCAGCAGTTTACCCCAACAGGGACTCGACGGCTACACCTTC. Translating gives CASSLPQQGLDGYTF.

This rearrangement joins TRBV6-5 to TRBJ2-3; D is possibly TRBD1 or TRBD2 (5 bases each). The length of the CDR3 is 20 residues. With 0 bases removed from V and 1 base from J, the gap between germline ends came to 23 bases. Germline V lookup: CDR1 MNHEY, CDR2 SVGAGI. CDR3 sequence (DNA): TGTGCCAGCAGTTACTCGATCCCCCACGGGGCAGGGCGCCGCACAGATACGCAGTATTTT. Translation: CASSYSIPHGAGRRTDTQYF.

The chain links TRBV7-2 to TRBJ1-5, with a possible D match to TRBD1 (5 bases). The V end lost 0 bases, the J end lost 4 bases, and 10 bases lay between the germline ends. This CDR3 region has 15 residues. The germline V gene has CDR1 SGHTA and CDR2 FQGNSA. CDR3 DNA sequence: TGTGCCAGCAGCTTAGCGCTTGGGGCTAATCAGCCCCAGCATTTT. This codes for CASSLALGANQPQHF.

The rearrangement links TRBV7-9 to TRBJ2-5; D may be TRBD2 (5 bases). Germline-derived CDR1 and CDR2 are SEHNR and FQNEAQ (reference sequence). The germline V and J ends were trimmed by 3 bases and 7 bases, with 15 bases remaining between them. This CDR3 contains 14 residues. This CDR3 is CASSFGLAVGTQYF. The DNA for the CDR3 is TGTGCCAGCAGCTTCGGACTCGCGGTCGGGACCCAGTACTTC.